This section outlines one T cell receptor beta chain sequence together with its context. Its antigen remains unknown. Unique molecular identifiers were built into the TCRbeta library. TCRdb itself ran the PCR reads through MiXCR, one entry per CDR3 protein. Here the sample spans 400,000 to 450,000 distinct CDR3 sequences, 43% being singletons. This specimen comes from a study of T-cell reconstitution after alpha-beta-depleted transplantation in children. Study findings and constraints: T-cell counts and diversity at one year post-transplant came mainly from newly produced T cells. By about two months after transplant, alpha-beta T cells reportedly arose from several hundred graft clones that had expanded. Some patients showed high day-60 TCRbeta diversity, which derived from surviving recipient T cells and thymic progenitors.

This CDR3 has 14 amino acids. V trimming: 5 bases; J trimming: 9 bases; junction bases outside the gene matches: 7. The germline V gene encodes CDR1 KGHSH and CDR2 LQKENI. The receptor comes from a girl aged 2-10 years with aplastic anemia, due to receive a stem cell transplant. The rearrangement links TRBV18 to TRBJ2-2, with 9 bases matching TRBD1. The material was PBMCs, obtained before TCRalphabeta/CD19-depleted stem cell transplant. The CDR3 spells CASSSGQGFRELFF. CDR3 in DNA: TGTGCCAGCTCATCGGGACAGGGTTTTCGGGAGCTGTTTTTT.